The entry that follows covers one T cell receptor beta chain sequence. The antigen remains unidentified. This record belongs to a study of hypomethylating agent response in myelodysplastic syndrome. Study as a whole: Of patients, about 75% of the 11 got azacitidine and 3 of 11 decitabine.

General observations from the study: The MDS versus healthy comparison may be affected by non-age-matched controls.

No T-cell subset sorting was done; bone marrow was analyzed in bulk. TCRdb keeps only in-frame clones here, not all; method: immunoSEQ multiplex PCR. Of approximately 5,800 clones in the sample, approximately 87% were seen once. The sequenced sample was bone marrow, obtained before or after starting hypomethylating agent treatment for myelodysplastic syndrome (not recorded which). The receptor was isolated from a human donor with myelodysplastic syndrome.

The CDR3 nucleotides are TGTGCCAGCAGCGTAGCGGAGGTTAATGAAAAACTGTTTTTT. Protein: CASSVAEVNEKLFF. The rearrangement links TRBV9 to TRBJ1-4; D unclear. The germline gives CDR1 SGDLS, CDR2 YYNGEE. The CDR3 covers 14 residues. V gave up 0 bases and J gave up 4 bases, with 7 bases separating them.